The present T cell receptor beta chain was sequenced within a study of OX40 agonist ivuxolimab in advanced cancers. Germline values: CDR1 SGHNT, CDR2 YYREEE (reference sequence). The CDR3 contains 15 residues. The germline V and J ends were trimmed by 4 bases and 1 base, with 14 bases remaining between them. Method: immunoSEQ multiplex PCR; TCRdb's copy keeps in-frame clones and lacks some. Of roughly 70,000 clones listed, about four fifths were seen once; the top ten hold approximately 1%. The genes are TRBV5-4 and TRBJ1-1, with D maybe TRBD1 (5 bases). This sequence originates from an adult with an advanced solid tumor such as melanoma, head and neck, liver or kidney cancer. Sequenced material: CD4+ or CD8+ T cells sorted from blood, taken in a trial of the OX40 agonist ivuxolimab. CDR3 coding DNA: TGTGCCAGCAGCCGGGGGGGGGTTCGGAACACTGAAGCTTTCTTT. Residues: CASSRGGVRNTEAFF. The full variable domain, rest sourced from reference TRBV5-4 and TRBJ1-1, is ETGVTQSPTHLIKTRGQQVTLRCSSQSGHNTVSWYQQALGQGPQFIFQYYREEENGRGNFPPRFSGLQFPNYSSELNVNALELDDSALYLCASSRGGVRNTEAFFGQGTRLTVV.